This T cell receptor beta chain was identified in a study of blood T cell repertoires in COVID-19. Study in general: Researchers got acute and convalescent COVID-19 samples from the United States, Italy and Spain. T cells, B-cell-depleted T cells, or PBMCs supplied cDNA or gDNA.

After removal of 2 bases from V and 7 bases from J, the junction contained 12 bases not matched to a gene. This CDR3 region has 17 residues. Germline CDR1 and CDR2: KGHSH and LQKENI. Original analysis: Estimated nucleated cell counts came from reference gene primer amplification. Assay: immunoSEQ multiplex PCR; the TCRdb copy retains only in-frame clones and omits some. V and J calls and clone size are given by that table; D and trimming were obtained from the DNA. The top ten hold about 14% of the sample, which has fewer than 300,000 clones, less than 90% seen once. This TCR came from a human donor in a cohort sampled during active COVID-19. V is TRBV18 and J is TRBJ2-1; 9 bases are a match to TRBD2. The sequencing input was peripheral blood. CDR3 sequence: CASSPSGGLAGFNEQFF. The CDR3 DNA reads TGTGCCAGCTCACCAAGTGGGGGGCTAGCGGGATTTAATGAGCAGTTCTTC.